This T cell receptor (beta chain) was sequenced during a study of B cell selection in AIRE deficiency. Per the original methods: Approximately 99,000 patient and around 1.3x10^5 healthy donor in-frame TCRbeta sequences came from conventional T cells. Some clones are missing from TCRdb's copy, which holds only in-frame ones; the method was immunoSEQ multiplex PCR. Clonal size and the V and J genes are those of that table, whereas D and trimming came from the DNA. The sample contains about 20,000 clones, roughly 97% of which appear only once. Comments on this clone: What it recognizes is unknown.

Sorting defined conventional CD4 T cells as CD4+CD127+. Study conclusions and caveats: Patient Tconv cells held about 31% of Treg sequences shared by healthy donors.

V trimming: 4 bases; J trimming: 2 bases; junction bases outside the gene matches: 4. This CDR3 has 14 amino acids. CDR1 is SGHKS, CDR2 YYEKEE, per germline (reference sequence). Sequencing was done on a sample of conventional CD4+ T cells sorted from PBMCs. The receptor was isolated from a human donor with AIRE deficiency. This chain uses TRBV5-5 with TRBJ2-7; TRBD1 aligns across 9 bases. The CDR3 reads CASSRGQGPYEQYF. As DNA, the CDR3 is TGTGCCAGCAGCCGGGGACAGGGTCCCTACGAGCAGTACTTC.